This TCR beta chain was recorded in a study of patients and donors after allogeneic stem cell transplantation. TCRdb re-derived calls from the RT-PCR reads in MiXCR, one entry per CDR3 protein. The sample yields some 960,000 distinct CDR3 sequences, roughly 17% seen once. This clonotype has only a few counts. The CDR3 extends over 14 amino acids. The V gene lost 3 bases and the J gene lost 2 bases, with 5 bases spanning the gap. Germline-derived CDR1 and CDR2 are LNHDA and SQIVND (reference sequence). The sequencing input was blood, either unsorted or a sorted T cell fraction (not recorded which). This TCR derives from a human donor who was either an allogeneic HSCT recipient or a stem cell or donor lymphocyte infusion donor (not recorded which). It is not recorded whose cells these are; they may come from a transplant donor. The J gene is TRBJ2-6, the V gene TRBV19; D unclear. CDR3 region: CASSISPGANVLTF. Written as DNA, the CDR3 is TGTGCCAGTAGTATTTCTCCTGGGGCCAACGTCCTGACTTTC.